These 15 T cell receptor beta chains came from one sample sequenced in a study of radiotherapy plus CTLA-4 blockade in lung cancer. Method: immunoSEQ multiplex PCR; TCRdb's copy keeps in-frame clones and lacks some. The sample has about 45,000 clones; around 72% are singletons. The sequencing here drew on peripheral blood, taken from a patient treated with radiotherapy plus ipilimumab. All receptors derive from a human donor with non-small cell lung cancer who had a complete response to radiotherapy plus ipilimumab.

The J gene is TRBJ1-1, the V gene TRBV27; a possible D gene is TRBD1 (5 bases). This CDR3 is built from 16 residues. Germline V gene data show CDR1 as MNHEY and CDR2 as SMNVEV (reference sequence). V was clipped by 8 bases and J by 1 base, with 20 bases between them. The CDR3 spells CASRSFGHSRNTEAFF. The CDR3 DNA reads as TGTGCCAGCCGATCCTTCGGACATTCCCGGAACACTGAAGCTTTCTTT.

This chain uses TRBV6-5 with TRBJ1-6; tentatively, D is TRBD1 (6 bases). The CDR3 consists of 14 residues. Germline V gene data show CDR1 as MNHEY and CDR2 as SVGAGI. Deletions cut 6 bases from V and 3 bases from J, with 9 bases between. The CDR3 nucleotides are TGTGCCAGCAGAATGGACAGCTATAATTCACCCCTCCACTTT. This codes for CASRMDSYNSPLHF.

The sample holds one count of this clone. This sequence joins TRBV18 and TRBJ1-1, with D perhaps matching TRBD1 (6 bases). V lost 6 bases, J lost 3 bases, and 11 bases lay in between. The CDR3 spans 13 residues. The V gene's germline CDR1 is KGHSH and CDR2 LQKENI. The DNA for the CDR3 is TGTGCCAGCTCTCAGGCAGGGGACACTGAAGCTTTCTTT. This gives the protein CASSQAGDTEAFF.

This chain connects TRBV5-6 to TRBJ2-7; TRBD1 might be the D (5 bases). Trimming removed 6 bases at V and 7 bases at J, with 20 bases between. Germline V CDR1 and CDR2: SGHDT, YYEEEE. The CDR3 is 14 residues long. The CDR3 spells CASNRGAGLGEQYF. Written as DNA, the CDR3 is TGTGCCAGCAACCGTGGGGCAGGGTTAGGGGAGCAGTACTTC.

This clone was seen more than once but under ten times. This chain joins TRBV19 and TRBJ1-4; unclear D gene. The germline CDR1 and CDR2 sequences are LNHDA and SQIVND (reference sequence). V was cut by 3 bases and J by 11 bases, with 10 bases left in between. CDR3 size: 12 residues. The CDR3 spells CASSISREKLFF. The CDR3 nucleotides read TGTGCCAGTAGTATCTCAAGAGAGAAACTGTTTTTT.

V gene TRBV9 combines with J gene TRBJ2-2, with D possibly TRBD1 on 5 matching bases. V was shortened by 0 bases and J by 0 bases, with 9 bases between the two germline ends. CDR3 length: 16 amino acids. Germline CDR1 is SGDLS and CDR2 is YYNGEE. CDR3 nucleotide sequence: TGTGCCAGCAGCGTAGGAGGCAGGGCGAACACCGGGGAGCTGTTTTTT. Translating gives CASSVGGRANTGELFF.

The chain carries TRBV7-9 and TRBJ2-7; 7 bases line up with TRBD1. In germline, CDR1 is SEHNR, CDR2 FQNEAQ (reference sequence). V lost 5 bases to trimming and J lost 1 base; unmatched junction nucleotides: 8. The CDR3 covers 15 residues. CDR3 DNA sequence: TGTGCCAGCAGCCGTAACAGGGGTGGGTCCTACGAGCAGTACTTC. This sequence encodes CASSRNRGGSYEQYF.

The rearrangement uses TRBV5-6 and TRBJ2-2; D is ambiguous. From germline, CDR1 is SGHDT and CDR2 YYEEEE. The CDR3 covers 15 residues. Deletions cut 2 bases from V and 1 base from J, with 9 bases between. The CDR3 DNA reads TGTGCCAGCAGCTTATGGGCGAAGAACACCGGGGAGCTGTTTTTT. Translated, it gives CASSLWAKNTGELFF.

The CDR3 bases are TGTGCCAGCAGCCCCTTGTCAGATACGCAGTATTTT. This gives the protein CASSPLSDTQYF. V and J are TRBV7-9 and TRBJ2-3; the D is unclear. The CDR3 is made up of 12 amino acids. With 5 bases removed from V and 4 bases from J, the gap between germline ends came to 7 bases. Per the germline V gene, CDR1 is SEHNR and CDR2 is FQNEAQ (reference sequence).

Here the CDR3 DNA reads TGTGCCAGCGGACAGGGGCCAATCTCGAACACCGGGGAGCTGTTTTTT. It specifies CASGQGPISNTGELFF. V gene TRBV28 combines with J gene TRBJ2-2; 9 bases match TRBD1. CDR1 is MDHEN, CDR2 SYDVKM, per germline. Trimming removed 8 bases from V and 0 bases from J; junction bases left unmatched: 7. The CDR3 length is 16 residues.

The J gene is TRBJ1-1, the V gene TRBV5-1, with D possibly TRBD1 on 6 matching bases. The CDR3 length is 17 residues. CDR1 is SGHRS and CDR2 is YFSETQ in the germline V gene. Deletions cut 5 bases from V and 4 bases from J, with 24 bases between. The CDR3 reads CASRLGIGAAGVTEAFF. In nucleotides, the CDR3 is TGCGCCAGCAGGCTTGGAATAGGAGCCGCAGGGGTCACTGAAGCTTTCTTT.

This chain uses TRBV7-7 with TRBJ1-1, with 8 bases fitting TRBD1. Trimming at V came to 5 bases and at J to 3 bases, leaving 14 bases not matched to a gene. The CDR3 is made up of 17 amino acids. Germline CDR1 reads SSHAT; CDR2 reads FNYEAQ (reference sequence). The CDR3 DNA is TGTGCCAGCAGCAAACAGATAAGCCGCAGGGGGCACACTGAAGCTTTCTTT. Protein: CASSKQISRRGHTEAFF.

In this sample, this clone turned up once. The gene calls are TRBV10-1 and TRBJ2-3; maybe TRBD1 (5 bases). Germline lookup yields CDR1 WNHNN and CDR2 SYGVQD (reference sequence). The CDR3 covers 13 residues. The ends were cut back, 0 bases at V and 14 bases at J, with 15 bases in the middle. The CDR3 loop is CASSESMGFRAYF. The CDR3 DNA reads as TGCGCCAGCAGTGAGTCGATGGGCTTCAGGGCGTATTTT.

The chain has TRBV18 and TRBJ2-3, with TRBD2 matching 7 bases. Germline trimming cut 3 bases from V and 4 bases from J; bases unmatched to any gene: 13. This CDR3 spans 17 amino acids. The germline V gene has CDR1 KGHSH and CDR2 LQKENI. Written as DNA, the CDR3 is TGTGCCAGCTCACCCTTTTCCGCACAGGCGGGGGCAGATACGCAGTATTTT. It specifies CASSPFSAQAGADTQYF.

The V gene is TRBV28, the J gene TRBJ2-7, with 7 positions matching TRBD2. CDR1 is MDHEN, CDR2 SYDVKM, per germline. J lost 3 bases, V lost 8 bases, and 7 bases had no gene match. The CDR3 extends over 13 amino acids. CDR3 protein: CASGLAGVYEQYF. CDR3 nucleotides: TGTGCCAGCGGTCTCGCGGGAGTCTACGAGCAGTACTTC.